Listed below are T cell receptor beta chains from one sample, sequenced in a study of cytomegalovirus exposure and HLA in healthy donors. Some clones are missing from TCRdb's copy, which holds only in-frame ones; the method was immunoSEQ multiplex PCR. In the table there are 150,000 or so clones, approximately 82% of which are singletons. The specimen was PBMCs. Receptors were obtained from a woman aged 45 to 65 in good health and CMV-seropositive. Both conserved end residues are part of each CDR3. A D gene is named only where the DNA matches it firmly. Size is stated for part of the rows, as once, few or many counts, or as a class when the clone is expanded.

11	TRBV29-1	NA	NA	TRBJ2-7	TGCAGCGTTGAGGCAGACTACGAGCAGTACTTC	CSVEADYEQYF
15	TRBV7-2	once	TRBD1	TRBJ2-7	TGTGCCAGCAGCGAAACCGGGACAGCGTCCTACGAGCAGTACTTC	CASSETGTASYEQYF
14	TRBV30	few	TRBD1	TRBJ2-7	TGTGCCTGGAGCCTTGGGACAGGGGCCTACGAGCAGTACTTC	CAWSLGTGAYEQYF
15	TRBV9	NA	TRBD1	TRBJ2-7	TGTGCCAGCAGCGTAGGGACAGGGGGCAGGGACGAGCAGTACTTC	CASSVGTGGRDEQYF
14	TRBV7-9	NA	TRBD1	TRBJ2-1	TGTGCCAGCATGGCAGGGGGCATCTACAATGAGCAGTTCTTC	CASMAGGIYNEQFF
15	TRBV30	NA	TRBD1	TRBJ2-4	TGTGCCTGGAGTGTCCCACCGGGACAGGGGAACATTCAGTACTTC	CAWSVPPGQGNIQYF
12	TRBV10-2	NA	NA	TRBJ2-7	TGCGCCAGCAGTGAATCCGCGTACGAGCAGTACTTC	CASSESAYEQYF
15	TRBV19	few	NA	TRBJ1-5	TGTGCCAGTAGTCCGGGTCAAAGCGGAAATCAGCCCCAGCATTTT	CASSPGQSGNQPQHF
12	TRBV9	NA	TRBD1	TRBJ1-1	TGTGCCAGCAGCGCCGGACAGGGCACAGCTTTCTTT	CASSAGQGTAFF
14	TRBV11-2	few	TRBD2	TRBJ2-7	TGTGCCAGCAGCTTAGGGGCGGGGGGGTACGAGCAGTACTTC	CASSLGAGGYEQYF
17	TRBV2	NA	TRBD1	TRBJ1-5	TGTGCCAGCAGTGGGGACAGGGGTGGGCCCGCCTATCAGCCCCAGCATTTT	CASSGDRGGPAYQPQHF
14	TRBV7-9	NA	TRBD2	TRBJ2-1	TGTGCCAGCAGCTCCCCTAGCGGGGGGTATGAGCAGTTCTTC	CASSSPSGGYEQFF
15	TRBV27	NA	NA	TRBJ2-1	TGTGCCAGCAAACAACAGGGTAGCTCCTACAATGAGCAGTTCTTC	CASKQQGSSYNEQFF
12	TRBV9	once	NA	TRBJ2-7	TGTGCCAGCAGCACCCACGGGGGCGAGCAGTACTTC	CASSTHGGEQYF
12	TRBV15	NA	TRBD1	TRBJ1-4	TGTGCCACCAGAGGGACAGAGGAAAAACTGTTTTTT	CATRGTEEKLFF
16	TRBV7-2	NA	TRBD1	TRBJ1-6	TGTGCCAGCAGCTTAGAACCGGGACAGGGAAATTCACCCCTCCACTTT	CASSLEPGQGNSPLHF
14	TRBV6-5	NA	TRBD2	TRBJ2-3	TGTGCCAGCAGTCAGCGGGGGAGCACAGATACGCAGTATTTT	CASSQRGSTDTQYF
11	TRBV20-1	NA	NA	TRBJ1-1	TGCAGTGTTGGGGCGGAGACTGAAGCTTTCTTT	CSVGAETEAFF
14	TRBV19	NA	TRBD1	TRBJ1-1	TGTGCCAGTAGAGACAGGGGAGGGAACACTGAAGCTTTCTTT	CASRDRGGNTEAFF
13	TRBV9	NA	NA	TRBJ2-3	TGTGCCAGCAGCGTATCCAACACAGATACGCAGTATTTT	CASSVSNTDTQYF
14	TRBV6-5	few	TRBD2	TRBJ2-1	TGTGCCAGCAGTCCGACTAGCGGGGGCAATGAGCAGTTCTTC	CASSPTSGGNEQFF
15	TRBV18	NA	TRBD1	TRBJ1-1	TGTGCCAGCTCACCGGGACAGGGTCCGAACACTGAAGCTTTCTTT	CASSPGQGPNTEAFF
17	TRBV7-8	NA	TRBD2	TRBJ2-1	TGTGCCAGCAGCTTACTCGCTAGCGGGGGCGCCTCCCTGGGGCAGTTCTTC	CASSLLASGGASLGQFF
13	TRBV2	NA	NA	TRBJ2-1	TGTGCCAGCACCGGAGGTGTCTACAATGAGCAGTTCTTC	CASTGGVYNEQFF
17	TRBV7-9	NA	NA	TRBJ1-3	TGTGCCAGCAGCTTATTTCTTCGGGGGAGCTCTGGAAACACCATATATTTT	CASSLFLRGSSGNTIYF
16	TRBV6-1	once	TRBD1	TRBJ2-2	TGTGCCAGCAGTGAAACGACAGGGTTAGGTCCCGGGGAGCTGTTTTTT	CASSETTGLGPGELFF
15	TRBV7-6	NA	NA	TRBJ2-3	TGTGCCAGCAGCTTATATATGACTAGCACAGATACGCAGTATTTT	CASSLYMTSTDTQYF
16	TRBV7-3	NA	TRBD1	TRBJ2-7	TGTGCCAGCAGCTCGGTCAGGGGGACGCGACTCTACGAGCAGTACTTC	CASSSVRGTRLYEQYF
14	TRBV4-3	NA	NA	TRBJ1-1	TGCGCCAGCAGCCCCAGACAGAGAGGCACTGAAGCTTTCTTT	CASSPRQRGTEAFF
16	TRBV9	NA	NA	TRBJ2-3	TGTGCCAGCAGCACCGGGGGTGGCGGGGCTGCAGATACGCAGTATTTT	CASSTGGGGAADTQYF
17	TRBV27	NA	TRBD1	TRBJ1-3	TGTGCCAGCAGTCCCGGGACAGGGCCCAACGGTGGAAACACCATATATTTT	CASSPGTGPNGGNTIYF
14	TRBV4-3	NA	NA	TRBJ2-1	TGCGCCAGCAGCCAAGATATGGGGGCAGATGAGCAGTTCTTC	CASSQDMGADEQFF
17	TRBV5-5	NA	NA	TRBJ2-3	TGTGCCAGCAGCCCTATATCCGGGACTGGTTACACAGATACGCAGTATTTT	CASSPISGTGYTDTQYF
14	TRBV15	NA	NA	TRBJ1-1	TGTGCCACCAGCAGAGACCCAGAGAACACTGAAGCTTTCTTT	CATSRDPENTEAFF
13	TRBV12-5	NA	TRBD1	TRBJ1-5	TGTGCTAGTGCCTTGACAGGGGCAAAGCCCCAGCATTTT	CASALTGAKPQHF
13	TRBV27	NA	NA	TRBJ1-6	TGTGCCAGCAGTTTCTTCCCGAATTCACCCCTCCACTTT	CASSFFPNSPLHF
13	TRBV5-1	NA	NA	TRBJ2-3	TGCGCCAGCGGCAGGGCCGACACAGATACGCAGTATTTT	CASGRADTDTQYF
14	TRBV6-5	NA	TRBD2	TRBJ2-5	TGTGCCAGCAGGTCGAGCGGGGGTCTGGGGACCCAGTACTTC	CASRSSGGLGTQYF
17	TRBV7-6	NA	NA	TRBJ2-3	TGTGCCAGCAGCTTAGCCCTTTCCAGCAGGCCCACAGATACGCAGTATTTT	CASSLALSSRPTDTQYF
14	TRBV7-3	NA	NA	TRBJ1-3	TGTGCCAGCAGCCATTACAGGGTGAGAAACACCATATATTTT	CASSHYRVRNTIYF
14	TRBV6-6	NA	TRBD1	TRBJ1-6	TGTGCCAGCAGTTACGGGACAGAAAATTCACCCCTCCACTTT	CASSYGTENSPLHF
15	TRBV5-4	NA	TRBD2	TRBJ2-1	TGTGCCAGCAGCTTAGGGCGGGAGGGGTACAATGAGCAGTTCTTC	CASSLGREGYNEQFF
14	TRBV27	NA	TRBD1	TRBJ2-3	TGTGCCAGCAGTTTAGGGCAGGGGGTAGATACGCAGTATTTT	CASSLGQGVDTQYF
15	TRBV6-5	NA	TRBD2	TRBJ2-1	TGTGCCAGCAGAGGTCTAGCGGGGGATAACAATGAGCAGTTCTTC	CASRGLAGDNNEQFF
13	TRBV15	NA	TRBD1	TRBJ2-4	TGTGCCACCAGATCTCCGAGACAGGGAATTCAGTACTTC	CATRSPRQGIQYF
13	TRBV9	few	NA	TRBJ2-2	TGTGCCAGCAGCGCCTATAACACCGGGGAGCTGTTTTTT	CASSAYNTGELFF
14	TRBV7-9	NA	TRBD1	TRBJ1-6	TGTGCCAGCAGCTTAGAGACAGGGGCTTCACCCCTCCACTTT	CASSLETGASPLHF
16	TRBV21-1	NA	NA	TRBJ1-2	TGTGCCAGCAGCACCAAACCGACAGGGTTGGAATGCGGCTACACCTTC	CASSTKPTGLECGYTF
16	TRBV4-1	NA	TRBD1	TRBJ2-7	TGCGCCAGCAGCCAGGGCTCGGACAGGATAACCTACGAGCAGTACTTC	CASSQGSDRITYEQYF
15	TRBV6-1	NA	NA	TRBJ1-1	TGTGCCAGCAGCGGCGGGACTGTCAGTTTAGGTGAAGCTTTCTTT	CASSGGTVSLGEAFF
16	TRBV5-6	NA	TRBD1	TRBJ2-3	TGTGCCAGCAGCACACGACAGGGTAAAAGCACAGATACGCAGTATTTT	CASSTRQGKSTDTQYF
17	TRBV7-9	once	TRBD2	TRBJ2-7	TGTTCCAGCAGCCACGGGACTAGCGGGGGGCGATCCTACGAGCAGTACTTC	CSSSHGTSGGRSYEQYF
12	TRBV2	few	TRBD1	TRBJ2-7	TGTGCCAGCATGGGACAGATATACGAGCAGTACTTC	CASMGQIYEQYF
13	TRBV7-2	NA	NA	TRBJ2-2	TGTGCCAGCAGCCGCGATTTTACCGGGGAGCTGTTTTTT	CASSRDFTGELFF
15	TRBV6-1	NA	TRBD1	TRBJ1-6	TGTGCCAGCAGTCCCCCAGGGGGCTTGGGTTCACCCCTCCACTTT	CASSPPGGLGSPLHF
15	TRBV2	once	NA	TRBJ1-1	TGTGCCAGCAGCCGGGACTGGGGGGGCGGCACTGAAGCTTTCTTT	CASSRDWGGGTEAFF
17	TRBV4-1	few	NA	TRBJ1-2	TGCGCCAGCAGCCAGCTTAGCAAGCAGCCAAAACTCTATGGCTACACCTTC	CASSQLSKQPKLYGYTF